A single sample gave rise to the 5 T cell receptor beta chains below, sequenced in a study of chemoradiotherapy in HPV16-positive cancers. This table comes from immunoSEQ multiplex PCR, and its TCRdb copy is limited to in-frame clones, with some not included. The sample carries about 3,000 clones, about 85% recorded once. The input for sequencing was blood, taken from a patient who underwent chemoradiotherapy. Receptors originate from a human donor with HPV-associated anogenital cancer.

This clone was seen a few times. The chain recombines TRBV6-1 with TRBJ1-2; D gene ambiguous. Germline-derived CDR1 and CDR2 are MNHNS and SASEGT. V lost 1 base and J lost 5, with 11 bases in between. This CDR3 spans 14 amino acids. The CDR3 DNA is TGTGCCAGCAGTGAAGGGCCTACTATTTATGGCTACACCTTC. Translated, it gives CASSEGPTIYGYTF.

The genes are TRBV7-8 and TRBJ2-3, with 7 positions matching TRBD1. Germline CDR1 and CDR2: SGHVS and FQNEAQ. V shed 5 bases and J 6 bases; nucleotides not matched to a gene: 8. The length of the CDR3 is 14 residues. The CDR3 DNA is TGTGCCAGCAGCAGTAGACGGACAGGTGATACGCAGTATTTT. This gives the protein CASSSRRTGDTQYF.

The rearrangement links TRBV28 to TRBJ2-5; perhaps TRBD1 as D (5 bases). The better agreement between TRBJ2-7 and the DNA end casts doubt on the J call. Looked up from germline, CDR1 is MDHEN and CDR2 is SYDVKM. The CDR3 totals 13 residues. CDR3 sequence: CASRTASIYEQYF. For the CDR3, the DNA is TGTGCCAGCAGGACAGCCTCTATCTACGAGCAGTACTTC.

J is TRBJ1-3 and V is TRBV30; TRBD1 might be the D (6 bases). Germline lookup yields CDR1 GTSNPN and CDR2 SVGIG (reference sequence). The CDR3 covers 18 residues. V lost 0 bases and J lost 0, with 18 bases in between. The CDR3 reads CAWSVIGTRGFSGNTIYF. The CDR3 nucleotides read TGTGCCTGGAGTGTAATTGGGACAAGGGGATTCTCTGGAAACACCATATATTTT. Based on the CDR3 plus reference TRBV30 and TRBJ1-3, the full variable domain is SQTIHQWPATLVQPVGSPLSLECTVEGTSNPNLYWYRQAAGRGLQLLFYSVGIGQISSEVPQNLSASRPQDRQFILSSKKLLLSDSGFYLCAWSVIGTRGFSGNTIYFGEGSWLTVV.

The genes are TRBV25-1 and TRBJ1-1; D remains ambiguous. Per the germline V gene, CDR1 is MGHDK and CDR2 is SYGVNS. The CDR3 totals 13 residues. With 4 bases removed from V and 2 bases from J, the gap between germline ends came to 8 bases. CDR3 loop: CASSASFNTEAFF. The CDR3 DNA reads as TGTGCCAGCAGTGCCAGCTTTAACACTGAAGCTTTCTTT.